This passage covers 32 T cell receptor beta chains from one sample sequenced in a study of blood T cell repertoires in COVID-19. Data came from immunoSEQ multiplex PCR; TCRdb stores just in-frame clones and leaves some out. Counted here are 380,000 or so clones, roughly 86% occurring once; the ten biggest clones make up roughly 1.2%. What was sequenced was peripheral blood. The source of these receptors is a human donor with acute or convalescent COVID-19. The donor label of this sample is uncertain.

The J gene is TRBJ1-4, the V gene TRBV5-1, with 12 bases identical to TRBD1. The germline V gene encodes CDR1 SGHRS and CDR2 YFSETQ. The CDR3 runs to 17 residues. The J segment lost 9 bases and the V segment lost 0 bases, leaving 9 bases of the junction unmatched. CDR3 residues: CASSLDFRGQGAQKLFF. In DNA form, the CDR3 reads TGCGCCAGCAGCTTGGACTTTCGGGGACAGGGGGCGCAAAAACTGTTTTTT.

The rearrangement links TRBV5-1 to TRBJ2-1; 11 nucleotides match TRBD2. Germline V CDR1 and CDR2: SGHRS, YFSETQ. The CDR3 runs to 16 residues. The trim removed 0 bases at V and 6 bases at J, leaving 5 bases unmatched. The CDR3, as DNA: TGCGCCAGCAGCTTGGACTTAGCGGGAGGGATCAATGAGCAGTTCTTC. Amino acids: CASSLDLAGGINEQFF.

The chain carries TRBV25-1 and TRBJ2-7, with TRBD1 matching over 7 bases. Losses at the gene ends were 4 bases for V and 3 bases for J; bases not matched to a gene: 3. This CDR3 region has 13 residues. Germline CDR1 and CDR2: MGHDK and SYGVNS. The CDR3 here is CASSGTGYYEQYF. CDR3 coding DNA: TGTGCCAGCAGTGGGACAGGATACTACGAGCAGTACTTC.

The gene calls are TRBV2 and TRBJ2-1; no reliable D call. CDR1 SNHLY and CDR2 FYNNEI come from the germline V gene. CDR3 length: 12 amino acids. V lost 6 bases and J lost 6, with 9 bases in between. The CDR3 nucleotides are TGTGCCAGCAGATCTACCCCCAATGAGCAGTTCTTC. Protein product: CASRSTPNEQFF.

V is TRBV3-1 (or the pseudogene TRBV3-2) and J is TRBJ2-1; 10 nucleotides match TRBD2. Germline CDR1 LGHDT, CDR2 YNNKEL (reference sequence). V was pared by 4 bases and J by 8 bases, with 14 bases of the junction left unmatched. CDR3 length equals 17 residues. DNA for the CDR3: TGTGCCAGCAGCCCCCTACAAGGACAGCGGGGGGGCCATGAGCAGTTCTTC. It translates to CASSPLQGQRGGHEQFF.

This chain uses TRBV5-4 with TRBJ2-7; D might be TRBD2 (6 bases). The V gene lost 0 bases and the J gene lost 7 bases, with 17 bases spanning the gap. There are 15 residues in the CDR3. The germline V gene has CDR1 SGHNT and CDR2 YYREEE (reference sequence). The CDR3 region is CASSLERNPGEEQYF. The CDR3 DNA reads as TGTGCCAGCAGCTTGGAAAGGAACCCGGGAGAAGAGCAGTACTTC.

This clone has just one count. At one boundary the junction diverges from the germline segment, which might be a read error. The chain recombines TRBV5-1 with TRBJ1-1; possibly TRBD1 for D (5 bases). The CDR3 runs to 13 residues. Germline V gives CDR1 SGHRS, CDR2 YFSETQ. The CDR3 sequence is CASSLATDTEAFF. The DNA for the CDR3 is TGCGCCAGCAGCTTGGCTACGGACACCGAAGCTTTCTTT.

This chain links TRBV3-1 (or the pseudogene TRBV3-2) with TRBJ1-6; D is ambiguous. The CDR3 loop spans 17 amino acids. The V gene's germline CDR1 is LGHDT and CDR2 YNNKEL (reference sequence). The V gene lost 2 bases and the J gene lost 1 base, with 12 bases spanning the gap. CDR3 in DNA: TGTGCCAGCAGCCAATACGGGATCGGATCCTATAATTCACCCCTCCACTTT. Encoded protein: CASSQYGIGSYNSPLHF.

The J gene is TRBJ2-3, the V gene TRBV18; 7 positions match TRBD2. With V trimmed by 3 bases and J by 4 bases, 4 bases remained unmatched. The length of the CDR3 is 14 residues. CDR1 and CDR2 from the germline V gene are KGHSH and LQKENI. CDR3 region: CASSPEGRADTQYF. The CDR3 DNA is TGTGCCAGCTCACCTGAGGGGAGGGCAGATACGCAGTATTTT.

The chain joins TRBV7-2 to TRBJ2-1; TRBD1 matches 8 bases. In germline, CDR1 is SGHTA, CDR2 FQGNSA. The CDR3 sequence is 15 residues long. After removal of 6 bases from V and 2 bases from J, the junction contained 6 bases not matched to a gene. The CDR3 DNA is TGTGCCAGCAGACCTACAGGGGGAACCTACAATGAGCAGTTCTTC. Amino acid sequence: CASRPTGGTYNEQFF. The full variable domain, completed using reference TRBV7-2 and TRBJ2-1, is GAGVSQSPSNKVTEKGKDVELRCDPISGHTALYWYRQSLGQGLEFLIYFQGNSAPDKSGLPSDRFSAERTGGSVSTLTIQRTQQEDSAVYLCASRPTGGTYNEQFFGPGTRLTVL.

This chain uses TRBV7-9 with TRBJ1-3; possibly TRBD1 for D (5 bases). The V gene lost 2 bases and the J gene lost 0 bases, with 17 bases spanning the gap. The CDR3 extends over 18 amino acids. CDR1 SEHNR and CDR2 FQNEAQ come from the germline V gene (reference sequence). CDR3: CASSLMHQQAISGNTIYF. DNA for the CDR3: TGTGCCAGCAGCTTAATGCATCAACAGGCTATCTCTGGAAACACCATATATTTT.

This rearrangement joins TRBV27 to TRBJ2-7, with TRBD1 as a possible D gene (5 bases). This CDR3 has 13 residues. V lost 8 bases, J lost 6 bases, and 17 bases lay in between. CDR1 MNHEY and CDR2 SMNVEV come from the germline V gene (reference sequence). The DNA for the CDR3 is TGTGCCAGCGGACCGGACATAATCCGCGAGCAGTACTTC. Protein: CASGPDIIREQYF.

This clone has a single count. This chain's CDR3 is CAISEGVGNTEAFF. CDR3 nucleotides: TGTGCCATCAGTGAAGGGGTGGGGAACACTGAAGCTTTCTTT. This chain uses TRBV10-3 with TRBJ1-1; D may be TRBD1 (5 bases). Germline CDR1 reads ENHRY; CDR2 reads SYGVKD. The CDR3 runs 14 residues. The V end lost 3 bases, the J end lost 1 base, and 9 bases lay between the germline ends.

The V call is TRBV7-8, the J call TRBJ2-7; 9 nucleotides align to TRBD1. The junction had 8 bases not matched to a gene; V was cut back by 5 bases and J by 3 bases. Per germline, CDR1 SGHVS and CDR2 FQNEAQ. CDR3 length: 15 amino acids. The CDR3, as DNA: TGTGCCAGCAGCCAGCGGCCGGGACAGGGCTACGAGCAGTACTTC. This codes for CASSQRPGQGYEQYF.

The chain has TRBV10-2 and TRBJ2-5, with a possible D match to TRBD2 (6 bases). Between the trimmed V and J ends, which lost 8 bases and 1 base, there was a span of 8 bases. The V gene's germline CDR1 is WSHSY and CDR2 SAAADI. The CDR3 length is 12 residues. CDR3 nucleotides: TGCGCCAGCCGGGACTTCCAAGAGACCCAGTACTTC. Protein product: CASRDFQETQYF.

This chain uses TRBV7-9 with TRBJ2-3; maybe TRBD1 (5 bases). With 4 bases removed from V and 0 bases from J, the gap between germline ends came to 8 bases. CDR1 and CDR2 (germline): SEHNR, FQNEAQ (reference sequence). The CDR3 sequence is 14 residues long. CDR3: CASSSTASTDTQYF. In DNA, the CDR3 is TGTGCCAGCAGCTCGACAGCCAGCACAGATACGCAGTATTTT.

The chain links TRBV7-6 to TRBJ1-1, with 7 bases matching TRBD1. Germline V gives CDR1 SGHVS, CDR2 FNYEAQ. The CDR3 has 16 residues. The V and J ends lost 1 base and 1 base, in that order; junction bases with no gene match: 6. CDR3 DNA: TGTGCCAGCAGCTTAGGGTGGGGGACAGAGAACACTGAAGCTTTCTTT. Protein product: CASSLGWGTENTEAFF.

The rearrangement uses TRBV19 and TRBJ2-1; 7 nucleotides line up with TRBD2. CDR1 LNHDA and CDR2 SQIVND come from the germline V gene (reference sequence). The length of the CDR3 is 14 residues. V lost 5 bases to trimming and J lost 2 bases; unmatched junction nucleotides: 3. In DNA form, the CDR3 reads TGTGCCAGTAGTCCCGGGACTACCTACAATGAGCAGTTCTTC. Its protein product is CASSPGTTYNEQFF.

The chain is built from TRBV28 and TRBJ1-1; a possible D gene is TRBD1 (6 bases). V dropped 4 bases and J dropped 3 bases, with 18 bases sitting between them. The germline gives CDR1 MDHEN, CDR2 SYDVKM. The CDR3 runs 16 residues. The CDR3 is CASSSRRDRPYTEAFF. Written as DNA, the CDR3 is TGTGCCAGCAGTTCCCGAAGAGACAGGCCCTACACTGAAGCTTTCTTT.

This chain links TRBV4-1 with TRBJ2-4; 9 positions match TRBD1. CDR1 and CDR2 from the germline V gene are MGHRA and YSYEKL. The ends lost 3 bases at V and 16 bases at J; junction bases unmatched: 4. The CDR3 sequence is 11 residues long. In DNA form, the CDR3 reads TGCGCCAGCAGCCACCGGGACAGGGAATACTTC. Protein sequence: CASSHRDREYF.

This chain links TRBV29-1 with TRBJ2-5, with 8 bases fitting TRBD1. CDR1 SQVTM and CDR2 ANQGSEA come from the germline V gene. The CDR3 length is 15 residues. With 4 bases clipped from V and 2 bases from J, the junction kept 9 bases outside the gene matches. CDR3 amino acids: CSVGERQGPQETQYF. Written as DNA, the CDR3 is TGCAGCGTTGGGGAAAGACAGGGGCCTCAAGAGACCCAGTACTTC.

This clone has a single count. This chain uses TRBV19 with TRBJ1-2; perhaps TRBD1 as D (6 bases). The CDR3 length is 14 residues. CDR1 is LNHDA and CDR2 is SQIVND in the germline V gene (reference sequence). Trimming stripped 6 bases from V and 8 bases from J, with 19 bases between. CDR3: CASSTPTGIRGYTF. The DNA of the CDR3 is TGTGCCAGTAGCACCCCCACAGGGATTCGGGGCTACACCTTC.

The CDR3 nucleotides read TGTGCCTGGAGCCGGGGTGTTGAAACAGTAAAGCATTTT. This sequence encodes CAWSRGVETVKHF. The chain carries TRBV30 and TRBJ1-5; no clear D gene. The ends were cut back, 3 bases at V and 14 bases at J, with 20 bases in the middle. Looked up from germline, CDR1 is GTSNPN and CDR2 is SVGIG (reference sequence). This CDR3 is 13 amino acids long.

The V gene is TRBV4-2, the J gene TRBJ2-1, with D perhaps TRBD1 (7 bases). Trimming removed 1 base at V and 7 bases at J, with 14 bases between. The length of the CDR3 is 15 residues. The germline gives CDR1 LGHNA, CDR2 YNFKEQ. CDR3 nucleotides: TGTGCCAGCAGCCAAGGGACAGGAGGAGGGAATGAGCAGTTCTTC. This encodes CASSQGTGGGNEQFF.

In this sample, this clone turned up a few times. The J gene is TRBJ2-2, the V gene TRBV2, with D possibly TRBD2 on 6 matching bases. CDR1 and CDR2 from the germline V gene are SNHLY and FYNNEI. V dropped 11 bases and J dropped 1 base, with 14 bases sitting between them. This CDR3 spans 14 amino acids. Here the CDR3 reads CASSGLLNTGELFF. Here the CDR3 DNA reads TGTGCCTCTTCGGGACTTTTGAACACCGGGGAGCTGTTTTTT.

The CDR3 sequence is CASSSPFDGAYGYTF. The CDR3 bases are TGTGCCAGCAGCTCCCCCTTCGACGGAGCCTATGGCTACACCTTC. The V gene is TRBV28, the J gene TRBJ1-2; D is uncertain. In germline, CDR1 is MDHEN, CDR2 SYDVKM. Deletions cut 6 bases from V and 4 bases from J, with 18 bases between. This CDR3 comprises 15 residues.

CDR3 DNA sequence: TGTGCCAGCTCACCGACAGGGACCCTCTCTGGAAACACCATATATTTT. As protein: CASSPTGTLSGNTIYF. The gene calls are TRBV18 and TRBJ1-3, with 7 bases matching TRBD1. V shed 3 bases and J 0 bases; nucleotides not matched to a gene: 5. Germline values: CDR1 KGHSH, CDR2 LQKENI. The CDR3 consists of 16 residues. Full variable domain (rest looked up from reference TRBV18 and TRBJ1-3): NAGVMQNPRHLVRRRGQEARLRCSPMKGHSHVYWYRQLPEEGLKFMVYLQKENIIDESGMPKERFSAEFPKEGPSILRIQQVVRGDSAAYFCASSPTGTLSGNTIYFGEGSWLTVV.

The rearrangement joins TRBV7-8 to TRBJ1-5, with 7 positions matching TRBD1. Germline lookup yields CDR1 SGHVS and CDR2 FQNEAQ. After removal of 5 bases from V and 7 bases from J, the junction contained 8 bases not matched to a gene. The CDR3 runs 14 residues. CDR3 in DNA: TGTGCCAGCAGCACAGTACAGGGGATACAGCCCCAGCATTTT. Translating it yields CASSTVQGIQPQHF.

The J gene is TRBJ1-5, the V gene TRBV6-5; 7 positions match TRBD1. The CDR3 contains 15 residues. The V gene end was trimmed by 2 bases and the J gene end by 6 bases; junction bases not matched to a gene: 7. CDR1 is MNHEY, CDR2 SVGAGI, per germline. The CDR3, as DNA: TGTGCCAGCAGTTACCAGAAGGGGGCGGGTCAGCCCCAGCATTTT. This encodes CASSYQKGAGQPQHF.

The chain recombines TRBV6-1 with TRBJ2-3; TRBD2 matches 12 bases. This CDR3 has 15 amino acids. The germline V gene has CDR1 MNHNS and CDR2 SASEGT. J was trimmed by 4 bases and V by 1 base; bases with no gene match: 0. The CDR3 sequence: CASSEGTSGADTQYF. The CDR3 nucleotides read TGTGCCAGCAGTGAAGGGACTAGCGGGGCAGATACGCAGTATTTT.

This clone has only one observation. This rearrangement joins TRBV5-4 to TRBJ2-1; weak D call: TRBD2 (6 bases). V was clipped by 7 bases and J by 1 base, with 12 bases between them. There are 14 residues in the CDR3. Per the germline V gene, CDR1 is SGHNT and CDR2 is YYREEE (reference sequence). Written as DNA, the CDR3 is TGTGCCAGCGCCGATGGGAGGTCCTACAATGAGCAGTTCTTC. Protein product: CASADGRSYNEQFF. The full variable domain, rest sourced from reference TRBV5-4 and TRBJ2-1, is ETGVTQSPTHLIKTRGQQVTLRCSSQSGHNTVSWYQQALGQGPQFIFQYYREEENGRGNFPPRFSGLQFPNYSSELNVNALELDDSALYLCASADGRSYNEQFFGPGTRLTVL.

The chain combines TRBV5-1 with TRBJ1-6, with D tentatively TRBD1 (5 bases). V was shortened by 3 bases and J by 9 bases, with 10 bases between the two germline ends. The CDR3 loop spans 13 amino acids. Germline CDR1 and CDR2: SGHRS and YFSETQ. The CDR3 DNA reads TGCGCCAGCAGCTCCGGGGGTCGTTCACCCCTCCACTTT. This encodes CASSSGGRSPLHF.